Described below is a single T cell receptor beta chain sequence and its context. Its cognate antigen is unknown. Added by template switching were UMIs that each held a 6-nucleotide sample barcode. With the 5' RACE reads reprocessed, TCRdb shows one record per CDR3 protein and no DNA. Recorded for this sample: about 450,000 distinct CDR3 sequences. This record belongs to a study of monozygotic twins with inflammatory bowel disease. Germline V gene data show CDR1 as SGHRS and CDR2 as YFSETQ. The CDR3 spans 14 residues. Study-wide results and caveats: Immunosuppressive treatments differing between patients may have added repertoire variability. Twins with IBD were found to have lower TCRbeta diversity (inverse Simpson) than healthy co-twins.

This sequence joins TRBV5-1 and TRBJ1-6; TCRdb's D call, TRBD1, is unchecked because there is no DNA. Sequencing input: blood. This clonotype was obtained from a human donor with ulcerative colitis or Crohn's disease, or a healthy co-twin of an affected twin (not recorded which). CDR3 in amino acids: CASSFRDRNSPLHF. Variable domain in full (rest from reference TRBV5-1 and TRBJ1-6): KAGVTQTPRYLIKTRGQQVTLSCSPISGHRSVSWYQQTPGQGLQFLFEYFSETQRNKGNFPGRFSGRQFSNSRSEMNVSTLELGDSALYLCASSFRDRNSPLHFGNGTRLTVT.